This TCR beta chain emerged from a study of cytomegalovirus exposure and HLA in healthy donors. Regarding this clone: The antigen is undetermined.

Study-wide points: Reports showed the classifier diagnosing cytomegalovirus status with high specificity and sensitivity.

PCR was performed using 60 Vbeta and 13 Jbeta primers. Only in-frame clones appear in the TCRdb table, and some are missing; sequencing was by immunoSEQ multiplex PCR. The sample comprises about 180,000 clones, roughly 80% of which are singletons, and over 2% rests with the top ten. CDR3 length equals 14 residues. V lost 10 bases, J lost 0 bases, and 15 bases lay in between. The germline V gene encodes CDR1 MNHEY and CDR2 SMNVEV (reference sequence). Source material: PBMCs. This chain joins TRBV27 and TRBJ1-1; D remains unclear. The origin of this receptor is a man aged 55 to 70 in good health and CMV-seronegative. The CDR3 protein is CATYAQNMNTEAFF. The CDR3 coding sequence is TGTGCCACGTACGCACAGAACATGAACACTGAAGCTTTCTTT.